The TCR beta chain under discussion was sequenced for a study of CD8+ T cells in alopecia areata. At the level of the study: A 6-month period off drug followed tofacitinib, which lasted 6 to 18 months.

Extracted RNA was reverse transcribed, and the resulting cDNA served as sequencing template. The protocol was immunoSEQ multiplex PCR, while the TCRdb copy is restricted to in-frame clones and leaves out a portion. This table has around 110,000 clones, roughly 50% appearing once. To note about this clone: Its antigen is still unknown.

General study points: A large proportion of expanded lesional clones were detected persisting in scalp and blood during tofacitinib. Links between baseline CD8+ expansion and response need larger treated cohorts.

The treatment was: oral pan-JAK inhibitor, 5-10 mg twice daily. Germline CDR1 and CDR2: SGHAT and FQNNGV. Trimming cost V 5 bases and J 2 bases, with 12 bases left between them. The CDR3 consists of 14 residues. V usage is TRBV11-2 and J usage is TRBJ2-5; D possibly corresponds to TRBD2 (6 bases). The clonotype originates from a human donor with alopecia areata. Sequencing used CD8+ T cells sorted from blood, obtained at week 24, from a patient treated with tofacitinib. This CDR3 reads CASSPRRVQETQYF. As DNA, the CDR3 is TGTGCCAGCAGCCCGCGGAGGGTGCAAGAGACCCAGTACTTC.